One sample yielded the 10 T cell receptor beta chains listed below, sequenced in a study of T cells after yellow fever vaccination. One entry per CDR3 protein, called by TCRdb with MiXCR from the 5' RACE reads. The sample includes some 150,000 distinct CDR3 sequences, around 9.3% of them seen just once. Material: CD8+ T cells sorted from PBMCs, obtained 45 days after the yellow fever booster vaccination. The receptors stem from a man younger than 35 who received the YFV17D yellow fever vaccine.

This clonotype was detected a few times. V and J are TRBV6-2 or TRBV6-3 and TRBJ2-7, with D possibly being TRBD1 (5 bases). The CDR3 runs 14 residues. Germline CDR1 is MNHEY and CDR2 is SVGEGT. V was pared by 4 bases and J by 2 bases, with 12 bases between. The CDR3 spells CASSFGAGTYEQYV. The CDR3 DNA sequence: TGTGCCAGCAGTTTTGGGGCTGGTACCTACGAGCAGTACGTC.

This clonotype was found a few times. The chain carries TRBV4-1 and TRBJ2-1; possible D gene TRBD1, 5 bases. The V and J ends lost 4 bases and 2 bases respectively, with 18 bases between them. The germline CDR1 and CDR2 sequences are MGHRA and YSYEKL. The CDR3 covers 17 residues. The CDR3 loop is CASSRPSQDFTYNEQFF. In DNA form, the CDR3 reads TGCGCCAGCAGCCGTCCCTCACAGGATTTCACCTACAATGAGCAGTTCTTC.

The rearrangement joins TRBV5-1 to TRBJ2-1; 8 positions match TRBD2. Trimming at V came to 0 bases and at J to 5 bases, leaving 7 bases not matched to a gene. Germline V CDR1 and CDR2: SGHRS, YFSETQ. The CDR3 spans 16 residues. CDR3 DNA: TGCGCCAGCAGCTTGGGGCAGCGGGGGACCCACAATGAGCAGTTCTTC. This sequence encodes CASSLGQRGTHNEQFF.

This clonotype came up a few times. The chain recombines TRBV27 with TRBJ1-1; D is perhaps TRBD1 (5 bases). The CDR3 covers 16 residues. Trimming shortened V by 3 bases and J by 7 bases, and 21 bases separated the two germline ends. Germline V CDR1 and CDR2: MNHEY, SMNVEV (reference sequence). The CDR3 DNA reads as TGTGCCAGCAGTTTGGGGCAGTCGGGGGGGTTCAATGAAGCTTTCTTT. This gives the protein CASSLGQSGGFNEAFF.

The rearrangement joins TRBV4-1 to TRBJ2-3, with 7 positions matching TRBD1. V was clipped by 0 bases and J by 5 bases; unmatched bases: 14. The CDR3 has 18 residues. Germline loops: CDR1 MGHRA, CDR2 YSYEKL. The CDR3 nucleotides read TGCGCCAGCAGCCAAGATCCGCTCGGGACAGCCCGAGGAGATACGCAGTATTTT. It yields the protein CASSQDPLGTARGDTQYF.

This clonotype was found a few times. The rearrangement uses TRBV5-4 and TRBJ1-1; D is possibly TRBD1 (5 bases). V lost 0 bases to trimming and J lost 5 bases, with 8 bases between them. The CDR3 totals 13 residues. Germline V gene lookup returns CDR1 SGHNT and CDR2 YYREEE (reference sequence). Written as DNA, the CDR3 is TGTGCCAGCAGCTTGGAAGGGGTAACTGAAGCTTTCTTT. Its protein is CASSLEGVTEAFF.

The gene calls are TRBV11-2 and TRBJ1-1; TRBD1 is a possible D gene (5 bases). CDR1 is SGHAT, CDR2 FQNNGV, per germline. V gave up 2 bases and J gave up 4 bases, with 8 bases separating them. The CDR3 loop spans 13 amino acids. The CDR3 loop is CASSLYGTTEAFF. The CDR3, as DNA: TGTGCCAGCAGCTTATACGGGACCACTGAAGCTTTCTTT.

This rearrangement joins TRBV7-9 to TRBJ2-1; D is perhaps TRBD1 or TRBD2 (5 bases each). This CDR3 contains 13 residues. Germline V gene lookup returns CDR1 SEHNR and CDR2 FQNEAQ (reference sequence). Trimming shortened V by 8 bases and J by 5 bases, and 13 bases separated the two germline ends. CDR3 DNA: TGTGCCAGCGAGAGAGGGGCCGACAATGAGCAGTTCTTC. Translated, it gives CASERGADNEQFF.

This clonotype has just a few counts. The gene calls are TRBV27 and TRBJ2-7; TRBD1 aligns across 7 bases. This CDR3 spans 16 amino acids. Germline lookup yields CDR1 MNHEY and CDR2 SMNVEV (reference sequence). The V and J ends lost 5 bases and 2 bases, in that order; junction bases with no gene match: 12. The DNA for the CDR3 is TGTGCCAGCAGTCCAGGTACAGGGACAGTGGCCTACGAGCAGTACGTC. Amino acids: CASSPGTGTVAYEQYV.

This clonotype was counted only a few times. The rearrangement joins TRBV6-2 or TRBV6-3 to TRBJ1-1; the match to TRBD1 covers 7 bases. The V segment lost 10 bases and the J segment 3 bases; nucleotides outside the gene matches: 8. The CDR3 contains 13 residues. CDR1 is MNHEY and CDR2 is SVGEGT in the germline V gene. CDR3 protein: CAIQGGTDTEAFF. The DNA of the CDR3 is TGTGCCATCCAAGGGGGCACGGACACTGAAGCTTTCTTT.